Listed here are 26 T cell receptor beta chains from one sample, sequenced in a study of T cell responses to AZD1222 COVID-19 vaccine. This table comes from immunoSEQ multiplex PCR, and its TCRdb copy is limited to in-frame clones, with some not included. The sample lists approximately 120,000 clones; over 75% were seen once. Sequenced here: peripheral blood, sampled on day 0 of MenACWY control vaccination. The source of these receptors is an adult in good health.

The chain is built from TRBV5-1 and TRBJ2-1; no definite D call. Trimming removed 2 bases from V and 0 bases from J, with 6 bases in between. The CDR3 is made up of 14 amino acids. Germline lookup yields CDR1 SGHRS and CDR2 YFSETQ. The CDR3 is CASSFDSSYNEQFF. CDR3 nucleotides: TGCGCCAGCAGCTTTGATAGCTCCTACAATGAGCAGTTCTTC.

This chain joins TRBV4-3 and TRBJ1-2, with D uncertain. Trimming left V 3 bases short and J 0 bases short, with 14 bases between. The CDR3 has 16 amino acids. Per the germline V gene, CDR1 is LGHNA and CDR2 is YSLEER. CDR3 sequence reads: CASSQAWRSPNYGYTF. The CDR3 DNA reads as TGCGCCAGCAGCCAGGCCTGGAGGTCTCCTAACTATGGCTACACCTTC.

The chain links TRBV21-1 to TRBJ1-5; TRBD1, as called in the table, went unchecked against the DNA. TRBV21-1 is classified as a pseudogene. The CDR3 loop spans 14 amino acids. The chain's CDR3 is CASRQDRVNQPQHF. The CDR3 DNA follows: TGTGCCAGCAGACAGGACAGGGTCAATCAGCCCCAGCATTTT.

This sequence joins TRBV5-5 and TRBJ2-2; D is possibly TRBD1 (6 bases). Trimming cost V 3 bases and J 5 bases, with 8 bases left between them. CDR3 size: 13 residues. Germline lookup yields CDR1 SGHKS and CDR2 YYEKEE (reference sequence). The CDR3 spells CASSWTVTGELFF. The CDR3 DNA follows: TGTGCCAGCAGCTGGACAGTAACCGGGGAGCTGTTTTTT.

This clone was seen a single time. The chain uses TRBV6-5 and TRBJ2-5; a possible D gene is TRBD2 (5 bases). This CDR3 comprises 13 residues. Germline CDR1 is MNHEY and CDR2 is SVGAGI. Trimming left V 5 bases short and J 5 bases short, with 12 bases between. The DNA of the CDR3 is TGTGCCAGCAGTCCGGGGTTGGGCGAGACCCAGTACTTC. It is translated as CASSPGLGETQYF.

This chain connects TRBV6-2 or TRBV6-3 to TRBJ2-5; the D is unclear. The CDR3 totals 13 residues. CDR1 is MNHEY and CDR2 is SVGEGT in the germline V gene. The V end was cut by 6 bases, the J end by 5 bases, with 13 bases between. DNA of the CDR3: TGTGCCAGCAGCCGTGGTGGACCGGAGACCCAGTACTTC. Encoded protein: CASSRGGPETQYF.

This clone was observed a handful of times. The chain couples TRBV28 to TRBJ1-2, with a weak D call TRBD1 (6 bases). CDR3 length: 15 residues. V was trimmed by 5 bases and J by 3 bases, leaving 16 bases between them. Germline loops: CDR1 MDHEN, CDR2 SYDVKM. This CDR3 is CASSPPVGADYGYTF. Written as DNA, the CDR3 is TGTGCCAGCAGTCCACCAGTGGGGGCTGACTATGGCTACACCTTC.

The chain links TRBV18 to TRBJ2-3, with 7 nucleotides matching TRBD1. CDR1 is KGHSH and CDR2 is LQKENI in the germline V gene. The J segment lost 7 bases and the V segment lost 4 bases, leaving 5 bases of the junction unmatched. CDR3 length: 13 amino acids. The CDR3 region is CASSRTGVHTQYF. The CDR3 DNA reads TGTGCCAGCTCACGAACAGGGGTACATACGCAGTATTTT.

CDR3: CASSETGRLYEQYF. CDR3 bases: TGTGCCAGCAGTGAGACAGGGCGCCTCTACGAGCAGTACTTC. The chain links TRBV28 to TRBJ2-7, with 7 bases matching TRBD1. Looked up from germline, CDR1 is MDHEN and CDR2 is SYDVKM. The CDR3 runs to 14 residues. V was clipped by 5 bases and J by 3 bases; unmatched bases: 7.

This chain connects TRBV27 to TRBJ2-2; perhaps TRBD1 as D (7 bases). Trimming took 8 bases from V and 6 from J, leaving 10 bases between them. CDR3 length: 12 amino acids. The germline gives CDR1 MNHEY, CDR2 SMNVEV (reference sequence). CDR3 sequence (DNA): TGTGCCAGCGCAGGGGGGCCCGGGGAGCTGTTTTTT. It translates to CASAGGPGELFF.

This CDR3 is CSVRQSPGPGEQYF. As DNA, the CDR3 is TGCAGCGTTCGCCAGAGCCCGGGACCGGGTGAGCAGTACTTC. The chain links TRBV29-1 to TRBJ2-7; D could derive from TRBD1 or TRBD2 (5 bases each). Germline loops: CDR1 SQVTM, CDR2 ANQGSEA. The V and J ends lost 5 bases and 7 bases respectively, with 21 bases between them. CDR3 length: 14 residues.

V usage is TRBV16 and J usage is TRBJ1-2, with D unclear. Trimming took off 2 bases at V and 2 bases at J, with 6 bases between the two ends. Germline CDR1 is KGHSY and CDR2 is FQNENV. The CDR3 spans 13 residues. Here the CDR3 DNA reads TGTGCCAGCAGCCAAGGGGAGAACTATGGCTACACCTTC. Translated, it gives CASSQGENYGYTF.

This chain connects TRBV5-1 to TRBJ1-3; D is undetermined. Germline CDR1 and CDR2: SGHRS and YFSETQ. The CDR3 is 16 amino acids. V lost 3 bases and J lost 0, with 13 bases in between. The CDR3 sequence is CASSCHLQSSGNTIYF. CDR3 in DNA: TGCGCCAGCAGCTGTCACCTCCAGTCCTCTGGAAACACCATATATTTT.

This chain uses TRBV19 with TRBJ2-3; 9 bases are a match to TRBD2. The CDR3 extends over 16 amino acids. The V segment lost 6 bases and the J segment 5 bases; nucleotides outside the gene matches: 12. Germline CDR1 is LNHDA and CDR2 is SQIVND (reference sequence). The DNA of the CDR3 is TGTGCCAGTAGGCCGGGACTAGCATCTAGGGGAGATACGCAGTATTTT. Protein product: CASRPGLASRGDTQYF.

V and J are TRBV2 and TRBJ2-3, with TRBD2 identical over 10 bases. The trim removed 5 bases at V and 5 bases at J, leaving 4 bases unmatched. The germline V gene encodes CDR1 SNHLY and CDR2 FYNNEI. This CDR3 has 14 residues. The CDR3 protein is CASSPSGRGDTQYF. CDR3 coding DNA: TGTGCCAGCAGTCCAAGCGGGAGGGGAGATACGCAGTATTTT.

The chain combines TRBV10-2 with TRBJ2-7; 12 positions agree with TRBD2. Germline loops: CDR1 WSHSY, CDR2 SAAADI. Unmatched junction bases numbered 0, after V lost 4 bases and J lost 2 bases. This CDR3 comprises 14 residues. CDR3 loop: CASSGTSGTYEQYF. DNA of the CDR3: TGCGCCAGCAGTGGGACTAGCGGGACCTACGAGCAGTACTTC.

The V and J genes are TRBV28 and TRBJ2-5; D remains unclear. The germline V and J ends were trimmed by 5 bases and 2 bases, with 6 bases remaining between them. The CDR3 spans 12 residues. CDR1 is MDHEN and CDR2 is SYDVKM in the germline V gene. The CDR3 coding sequence is TGTGCCAGCAGTCGGCAACAAGAGACCCAGTACTTC. Translating it yields CASSRQQETQYF.

This sequence joins TRBV4-3 and TRBJ1-6; maybe TRBD1 (6 bases). The germline V gene encodes CDR1 LGHNA and CDR2 YSLEER. This CDR3 is built from 19 residues. Trimming took off 0 bases at V and 8 bases at J, with 23 bases between the two ends. CDR3 nucleotides: TGCGCCAGCAGCCAAGATGGGGGGGCTGGCCGGGTTCGCGATTCACCCCTCCACTTT. Amino acid sequence: CASSQDGGAGRVRDSPLHF.

The sample holds a few counts of this clone. The V call is TRBV20-1, the J call TRBJ2-1; unclear D gene. The CDR3 extends over 16 amino acids. The V end was cut by 3 bases, the J end by 0 bases, with 15 bases between. Germline CDR1 reads DFQATT; CDR2 reads SNEGSKA (reference sequence). CDR3: CSASSLSRSSYNEQFF. In DNA, the CDR3 is TGCAGTGCTAGTTCGCTCAGCCGGAGCTCCTACAATGAGCAGTTCTTC.

The chain links TRBV30 to TRBJ2-3; TRBD1 or TRBD2 may be the D gene (5 bases each). This CDR3 has 14 amino acids. Germline V gene sequence: CDR1 GTSNPN, CDR2 SVGIG (reference sequence). Trimming pared 2 bases from V and 5 bases from J, leaving 14 bases between. CDR3 sequence reads: CAWSSGRVKDTQYF. Here the CDR3 DNA reads TGTGCCTGGAGTTCGGGACGGGTGAAAGATACGCAGTATTTT.

In its sample, this clone was seen once. The V gene is TRBV7-8, the J gene TRBJ2-7; 11 bases are shared with TRBD1. Germline loops: CDR1 SGHVS, CDR2 FQNEAQ. This CDR3 is built from 16 residues. After removal of 5 bases from V and 0 bases from J, the junction contained 6 bases not matched to a gene. As DNA, the CDR3 is TGTGCCAGCAGCAGATCCGGGACAGGGGGCTCCTACGAGCAGTACTTC. It codes for CASSRSGTGGSYEQYF.

The chain has TRBV9 and TRBJ1-3; no clear D. The CDR3 is made up of 15 amino acids. Trimming removed 4 bases at V and 0 bases at J, with 11 bases between. Germline V lookup: CDR1 SGDLS, CDR2 YYNGEE. As DNA, the CDR3 is TGTGCCAGCAGCCTTCTCGGGAACTCTGGAAACACCATATATTTT. Translating it yields CASSLLGNSGNTIYF. Full variable domain (missing parts from reference TRBV9 and TRBJ1-3): DSGVTQTPKHLITATGQRVTLRCSPRSGDLSVYWYQQSLDQGLQFLIQYYNGEERAKGNILERFSAQQFPDLHSELNLSSLELGDSALYFCASSLLGNSGNTIYFGEGSWLTVV.

J is TRBJ2-1 and V is TRBV5-1; 11 bases agree with TRBD1. V lost 3 bases, J lost 8 bases, and 7 bases stayed unmatched. The CDR3 contains 15 residues. Germline CDR1 and CDR2: SGHRS and YFSETQ. The CDR3 nucleotides read TGCGCCAGCAGCTACCGGGACAGGGGGATCGATGAGCAGTTCTTC. This translates into CASSYRDRGIDEQFF. Full variable domain (outside the CDR3, taken from reference TRBV5-1 and TRBJ2-1): KAGVTQTPRYLIKTRGQQVTLSCSPISGHRSVSWYQQTPGQGLQFLFEYFSETQRNKGNFPGRFSGRQFSNSRSEMNVSTLELGDSALYLCASSYRDRGIDEQFFGPGTRLTVL.

This clone has only one observation. The chain recombines TRBV5-8 with TRBJ2-1; the D gene is possibly TRBD2 (5 bases). The germline gives CDR1 SGHTS, CDR2 YDEGEE. The CDR3 has 14 amino acids. Between the trimmed V and J ends, which lost 10 bases and 0 bases, there was a span of 14 bases. CDR3: CARAKRSSYNEQFF. In nucleotides, the CDR3 is TGTGCCCGTGCGAAGCGGAGCTCCTACAATGAGCAGTTCTTC. Together with reference TRBV5-8 and TRBJ2-1, the CDR3 gives the full variable domain: EAGVTQSPTHLIKTRGQQATLRCSPISGHTSVYWYQQALGLGLQFLLWYDEGEERNRGNFPPRFSGRQFPNYSSELNVNALELEDSALYLCARAKRSSYNEQFFGPGTRLTVL.

V and J are TRBV9 and TRBJ2-1; D not certain. V dropped 2 bases and J dropped 8 bases, with 17 bases sitting between them. From germline, CDR1 is SGDLS and CDR2 YYNGEE. This CDR3 contains 15 residues. As DNA, the CDR3 is TGTGCCAGCAGCGTCGGCAGGACCGTGCTCGATGAGCAGTTCTTC. The encoded protein is CASSVGRTVLDEQFF.

Of note for this clone: The final CDR3 position lacks the conserved phenylalanine or tryptophan, pointing to a likely read error. It is unclear where the CDR3 begins or ends on the DNA, so no DNA is shown, and the CDR3 is as TCRdb lists it. The chain links TRBV28 to TRBJ1-1; TRBD1, the D gene given by the table, was not confirmed from the DNA. CDR1 MDHEN and CDR2 SYDVKM come from the germline V gene. The CDR3 is 14 residues long, counting both termini. CDR3 residues: CASSPTRDTLNLGL.